This T cell receptor (beta chain) was recovered during a study of blood T cell repertoires in COVID-19. Across the study: Samples of COVID-19 (acute and convalescent) were obtained from the United States, Italy and Spain. Sample material is recorded as cDNA or gDNA derived from T cells, B-cell-depleted T cells, or PBMCs.

Germline V gene lookup returns CDR1 LNHDA and CDR2 SQIVND (reference sequence). CDR3 length: 14 amino acids. With 3 bases removed from V and 3 bases from J, the gap between germline ends came to 11 bases. Per the authors' pipeline: Estimates of nucleated cell counts were drawn from the amplification of reference gene primers. Clones were read by immunoSEQ multiplex PCR, and TCRdb kept only the in-frame ones, dropping some. V, J and clone size are those of that table, while D and trimming were read from the DNA. The sample lists roughly 40,000 clones; approximately 73% were seen once. Sequencing was performed on peripheral blood. The J gene is TRBJ2-5, the V gene TRBV19, with D possibly TRBD2 on 7 matching bases. This sequence originates from a man aged 80 or over with acute or convalescent COVID-19. The CDR3 coding sequence is TGTGCCAGTAGTATGGGGGGGCACGAAGAGACCCAGTACTTC. It specifies CASSMGGHEETQYF.